This T cell receptor beta chain originates from a study of cytomegalovirus exposure and HLA in healthy donors. PCR used 60 Vbeta primers and 13 Jbeta primers. Assay used: immunoSEQ multiplex PCR; TCRdb lists only in-frame clones, some missing. This table holds some 78,000 clones, more than 75% found once. After removal of 0 bases from V and 5 bases from J, the junction contained 11 bases not matched to a gene. The CDR3 length is 18 residues. Germline V gene data show CDR1 as SNHLY and CDR2 as FYNNEI. V usage is TRBV2 and J usage is TRBJ2-2; 8 bases fit TRBD2. The sequence was obtained from a woman aged 50 to 60 in good health and CMV-seropositive. What was sequenced was PBMCs. The CDR3: CASSEATGGLKGTGELFF. In DNA form, the CDR3 reads TGTGCCAGCAGTGAAGCCACGGGGGGGCTTAAGGGAACCGGGGAGCTGTTTTTT. The variable domain in full, with the rest retrieved from reference TRBV2 and TRBJ2-2, is EPEVTQTPSHQVTQMGQEVILRCVPISNHLYFYWYRQILGQKVEFLVSFYNNEISEKSEIFDDQFSVERPDGSNFTLKIRSTKLEDSAMYFCASSEATGGLKGTGELFFGEGSRLTVL.